The source of this T cell receptor (beta chain) is a study of T-cell reconstitution after alpha-beta-depleted transplantation in children. There are 14 residues in the CDR3. With V trimmed by 1 base and J by 4 bases, 2 bases remained unmatched. Germline-derived CDR1 and CDR2 are DFQATT and SNEGSKA (reference sequence). Unique molecular identifiers were built into the TCRbeta library. A single record per CDR3 protein comes from TCRdb applying MiXCR to the PCR reads. This table has fewer than 550,000 distinct CDR3 sequences, roughly a tenth appearing once. The material sequenced was PBMCs from the stem cell graft donor, taken from the stem cell graft. The chain joins TRBV20-1 to TRBJ1-1; 11 bases align to TRBD1. The sequence was collected from a human donor who donated a stem cell graft to a child with acute myeloid leukemia. The CDR3 sequence: CSARAGTGGTEAFF. The CDR3, as DNA: TGCAGTGCTAGAGCCGGGACAGGGGGCACTGAAGCTTTCTTT.